The subject of this entry is one T cell receptor (beta chain). What it binds is not known. Sample barcodes and UMIs were carried by the TCR alpha and TCR beta cDNA libraries that 5'RACE generated with constant-segment primers. TCRdb passed the 5' RACE reads through MiXCR, listing each CDR3 protein once. The data hold fewer than 150,000 distinct CDR3 sequences, with about 17% observed a single time. The V gene's germline CDR1 is SEHNR and CDR2 FQNEAQ (reference sequence). There are 11 residues in the CDR3. V was cut by 4 bases and J by 7 bases, with 8 bases left in between. This sample was taken from a study of T-cell memory formation after mild COVID-19. Study overall: TCR clusters were mostly donor specific. The study, taken as a whole, reports: CD4+ contracting clones were found mainly in CM and EM, and CD8+ ones in EMRA. Cross-reactive memory apparently joined, as some responding clones appeared in pre-infection memory.

The source is a man between 18 and 35 years old who had mild COVID-19 (a few samples of this study predate the infection). Cell type and time point are not known. The sample was PBMCs or a T cell subset sorted from them (not recorded which). The V call is TRBV7-9, the J call TRBJ2-7; no clear D. Written as DNA, the CDR3 is TGTGCCAGCAGCTCGAGTAGGGAGCAGTACTTC. Protein product: CASSSSREQYF.